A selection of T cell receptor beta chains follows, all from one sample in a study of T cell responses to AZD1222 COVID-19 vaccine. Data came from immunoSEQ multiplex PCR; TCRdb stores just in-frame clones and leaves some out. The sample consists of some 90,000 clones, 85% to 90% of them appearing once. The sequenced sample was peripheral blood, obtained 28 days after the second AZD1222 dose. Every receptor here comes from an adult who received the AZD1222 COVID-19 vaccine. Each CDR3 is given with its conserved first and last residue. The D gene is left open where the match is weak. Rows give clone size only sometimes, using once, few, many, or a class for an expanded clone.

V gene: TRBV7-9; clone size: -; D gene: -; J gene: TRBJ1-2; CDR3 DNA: TGTGCCAGCACCCTCCCTGGTGGGAACTATGGCTACACCTTC; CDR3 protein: CASTLPGGNYGYTF
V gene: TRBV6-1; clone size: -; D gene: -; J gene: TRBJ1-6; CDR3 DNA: TGTGCCAGCAGTGAAGAGGCAGACTATAATTCACCCCTCCACTTT; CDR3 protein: CASSEEADYNSPLHF
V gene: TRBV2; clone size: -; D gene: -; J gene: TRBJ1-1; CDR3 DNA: TGTGCCAGCACCGGAACCTCCCGGGTGGACACTGAAGCTTTCTTT; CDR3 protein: CASTGTSRVDTEAFF
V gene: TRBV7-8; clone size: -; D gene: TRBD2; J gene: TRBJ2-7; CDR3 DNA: TGTGCCAGCAGCTTAGGAGAGACTAGCACCGAGCAGTACTTC; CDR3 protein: CASSLGETSTEQYF
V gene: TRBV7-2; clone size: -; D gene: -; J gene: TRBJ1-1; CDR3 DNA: TGTGCCAGCAGTTCAACGCTGAAGAACACTGAAGCTTTCTTT; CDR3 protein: CASSSTLKNTEAFF
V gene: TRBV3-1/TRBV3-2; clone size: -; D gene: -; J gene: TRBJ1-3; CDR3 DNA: TGTGCCAGCAGCCAACAACAGGGAGCTGGAAACACCATATATTTT; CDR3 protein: CASSQQQGAGNTIYF
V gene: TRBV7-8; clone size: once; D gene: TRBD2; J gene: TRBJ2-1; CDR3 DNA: TGTGCCAGCAGCTTAGGCCCTAGCGGGGGGGGTTATGAGCAGTTCTTC; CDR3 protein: CASSLGPSGGGYEQFF
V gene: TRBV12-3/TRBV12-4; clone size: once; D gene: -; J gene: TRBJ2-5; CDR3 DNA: TGTGCCAGCAGTCGGGCCCGGGAGACCCAGTACTTC; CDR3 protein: CASSRARETQYF
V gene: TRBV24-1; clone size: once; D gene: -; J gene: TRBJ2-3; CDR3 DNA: TGTGCCACTCAGGGGCAACATGGTACGCAGTATTTT; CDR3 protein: CATQGQHGTQYF
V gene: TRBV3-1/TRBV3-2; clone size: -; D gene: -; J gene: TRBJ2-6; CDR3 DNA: TGTGCCACCCAGAGGGGTGGTGGGGCCAACGTCCTGACTTTC; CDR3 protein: CATQRGGGANVLTF
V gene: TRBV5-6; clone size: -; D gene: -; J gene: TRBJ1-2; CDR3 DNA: TGTGCCAGCAGCTTGCGACAGATGAAGAACGGCTACACCTTC; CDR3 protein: CASSLRQMKNGYTF
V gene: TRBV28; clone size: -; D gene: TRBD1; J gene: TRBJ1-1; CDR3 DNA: TGTGCCAGCAGTCCACCGGGACAGGGTGCGTATGAAGCTTTCTTT; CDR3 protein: CASSPPGQGAYEAFF
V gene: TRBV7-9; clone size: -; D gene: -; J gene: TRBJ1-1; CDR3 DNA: TGTGCCAGCAGCTTAGAAGGTTCGGGGGAGTACGCTTTCTTT; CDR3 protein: CASSLEGSGEYAFF
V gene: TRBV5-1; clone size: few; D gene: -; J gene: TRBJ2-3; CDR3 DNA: TGCGCCAGCAGCTTGGTACTAGAGGCAGATACGCAGTATTTT; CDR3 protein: CASSLVLEADTQYF